This entry features one T cell receptor beta chain sequence. The sample is drawn from a study of blood T cell repertoires in COVID-19. In the study overall: Samples came from the United States, Italy and Spain, spanning acute and convalescent COVID-19.

Clones were read by immunoSEQ multiplex PCR, and TCRdb kept only the in-frame ones, dropping some. The table includes approximately 35,000 clones, 85% detected once. V was pared by 7 bases and J by 6 bases, with 13 bases between. CDR1 is MDHEN, CDR2 SYDVKM, per germline. This CDR3 region has 13 residues. This clonotype originated in a man at least 80 years old with active COVID-19. The chain carries TRBV28 and TRBJ1-5; D remains unclear. The sequenced sample was peripheral blood. The CDR3 reads CASTLERAQPQHF. In nucleotides, the CDR3 is TGTGCCAGCACCTTAGAGAGGGCTCAGCCCCAGCATTTT.